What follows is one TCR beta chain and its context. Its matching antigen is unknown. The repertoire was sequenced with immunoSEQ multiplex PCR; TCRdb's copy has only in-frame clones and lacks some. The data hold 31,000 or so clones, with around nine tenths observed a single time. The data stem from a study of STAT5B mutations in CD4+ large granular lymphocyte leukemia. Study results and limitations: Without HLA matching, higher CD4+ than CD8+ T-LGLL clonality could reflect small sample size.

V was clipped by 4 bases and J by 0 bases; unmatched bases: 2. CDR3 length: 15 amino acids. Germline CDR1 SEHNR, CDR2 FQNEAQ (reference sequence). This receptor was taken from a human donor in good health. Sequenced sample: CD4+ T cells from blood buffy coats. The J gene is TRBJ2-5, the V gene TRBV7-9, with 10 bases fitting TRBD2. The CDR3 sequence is CASSSGLAHQETQYF. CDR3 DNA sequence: TGTGCCAGCAGCTCGGGACTAGCGCACCAAGAGACCCAGTACTTC.